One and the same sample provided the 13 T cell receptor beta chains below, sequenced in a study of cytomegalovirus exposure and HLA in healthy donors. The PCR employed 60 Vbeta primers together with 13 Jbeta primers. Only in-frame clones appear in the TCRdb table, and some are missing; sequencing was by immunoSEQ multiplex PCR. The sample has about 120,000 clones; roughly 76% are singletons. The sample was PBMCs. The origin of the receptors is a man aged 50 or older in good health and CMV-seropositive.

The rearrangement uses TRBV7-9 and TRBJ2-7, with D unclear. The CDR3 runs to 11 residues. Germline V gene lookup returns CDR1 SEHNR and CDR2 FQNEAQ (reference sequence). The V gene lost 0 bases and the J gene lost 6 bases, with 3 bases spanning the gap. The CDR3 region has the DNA TGTGCCAGCAGCTTAGCCGTCGAGCAGTACTTC. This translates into CASSLAVEQYF.

CDR3 residues: CASSILTEAFF. The CDR3 DNA reads TGTGCCAGTAGTATTCTGACTGAAGCTTTCTTT. V usage is TRBV19 and J usage is TRBJ1-1; D not resolved. With 3 bases removed from V and 5 bases from J, the gap between germline ends came to 4 bases. Germline CDR1 and CDR2: LNHDA and SQIVND (reference sequence). This CDR3 is 11 amino acids long.

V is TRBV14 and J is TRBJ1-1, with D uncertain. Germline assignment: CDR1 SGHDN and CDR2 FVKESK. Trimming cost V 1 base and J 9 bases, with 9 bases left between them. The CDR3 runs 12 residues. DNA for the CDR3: TGTGCCAGCAGCCAAGTCTGGAGCAAAGCTTTCTTT. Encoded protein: CASSQVWSKAFF.

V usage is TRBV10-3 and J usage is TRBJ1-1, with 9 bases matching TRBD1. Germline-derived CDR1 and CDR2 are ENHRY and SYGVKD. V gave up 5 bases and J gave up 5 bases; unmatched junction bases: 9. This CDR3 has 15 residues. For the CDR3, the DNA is TGTGCCATCAGTTCCCCCGGGACAGGGCGGACTGAAGCTTTCTTT. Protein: CAISSPGTGRTEAFF.

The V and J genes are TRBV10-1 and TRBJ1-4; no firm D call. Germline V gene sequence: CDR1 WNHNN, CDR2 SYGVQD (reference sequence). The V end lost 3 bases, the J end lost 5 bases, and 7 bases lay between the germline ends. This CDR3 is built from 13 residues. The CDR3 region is CASSEAENEKLFF. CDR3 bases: TGCGCCAGCAGTGAAGCGGAGAATGAAAAACTGTTTTTT.

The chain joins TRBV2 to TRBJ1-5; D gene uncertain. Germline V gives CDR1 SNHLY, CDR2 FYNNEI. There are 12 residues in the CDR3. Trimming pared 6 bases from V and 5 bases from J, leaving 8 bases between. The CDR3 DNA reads TGTGCCAGCAGCCAGCGGGATCAGCCCCAGCATTTT. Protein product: CASSQRDQPQHF.

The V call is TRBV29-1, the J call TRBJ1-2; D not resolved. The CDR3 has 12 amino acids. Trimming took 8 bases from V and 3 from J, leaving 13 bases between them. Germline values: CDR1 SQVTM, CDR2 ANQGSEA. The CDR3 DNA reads TGCAGCTCTCTTGCGGTCGACTATGGCTACACCTTC. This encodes CSSLAVDYGYTF.

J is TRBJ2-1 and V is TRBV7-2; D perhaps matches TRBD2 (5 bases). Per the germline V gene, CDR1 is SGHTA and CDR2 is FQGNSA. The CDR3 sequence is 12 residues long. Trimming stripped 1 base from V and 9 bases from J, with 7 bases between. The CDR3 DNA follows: TGTGCCAGCAGCTTAGGGGCGGGTGAGCAGTTCTTC. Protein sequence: CASSLGAGEQFF.

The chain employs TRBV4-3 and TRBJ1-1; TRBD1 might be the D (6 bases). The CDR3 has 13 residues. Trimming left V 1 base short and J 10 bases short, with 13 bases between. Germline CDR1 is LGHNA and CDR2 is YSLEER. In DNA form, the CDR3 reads TGCGCCAGCAGCCAAGGAAGCGGGACAATAGCTTTCTTT. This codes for CASSQGSGTIAFF.

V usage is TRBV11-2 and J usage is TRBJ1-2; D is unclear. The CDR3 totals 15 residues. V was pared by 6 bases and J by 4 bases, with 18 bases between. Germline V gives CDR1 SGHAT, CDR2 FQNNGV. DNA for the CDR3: TGTGCCAGCAGTTCCCCCAGGCGAACACTCTATGGCTACACCTTC. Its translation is CASSSPRRTLYGYTF. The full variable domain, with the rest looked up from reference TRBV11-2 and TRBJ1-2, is EAGVAQSPRYKIIEKRQSVAFWCNPISGHATLYWYQQILGQGPKLLIQFQNNGVVDDSQLPKDRFSAERLKGVDSTLKIQPAKLEDSAVYLCASSSPRRTLYGYTFGSGTRLTVV.

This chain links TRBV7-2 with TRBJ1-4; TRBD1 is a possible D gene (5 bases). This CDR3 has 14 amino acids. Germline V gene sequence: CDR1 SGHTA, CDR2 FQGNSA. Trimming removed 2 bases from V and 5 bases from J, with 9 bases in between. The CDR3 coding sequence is TGTGCCAGCAGCTTATCAGGGCTAAATGAAAAACTGTTTTTT. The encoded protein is CASSLSGLNEKLFF.

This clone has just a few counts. CDR3 protein: CSALREANYGYTF. DNA for the CDR3: TGCAGCGCCCTCAGGGAGGCTAACTATGGCTACACCTTC. The chain employs TRBV29-1 and TRBJ1-2, with D maybe TRBD1 (5 bases). Germline-derived CDR1 and CDR2 are SQVTM and ANQGSEA. CDR3 length equals 13 residues. The V end lost 7 bases, the J end lost 0 bases, and 12 bases lay between the germline ends.

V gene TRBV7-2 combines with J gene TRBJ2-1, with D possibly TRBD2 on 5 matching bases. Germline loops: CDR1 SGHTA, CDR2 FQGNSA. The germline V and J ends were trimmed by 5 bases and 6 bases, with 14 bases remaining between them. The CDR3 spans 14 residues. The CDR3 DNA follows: TGTGCCAGCAGCGGTTCCCTAGCAGTCAATGAGCAGTTCTTC. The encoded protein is CASSGSLAVNEQFF.